The entry below describes one T cell receptor (beta chain). The sample is drawn from a study of OX40 agonist ivuxolimab in advanced cancers. Whole-study context: The patients got ivuxolimab, which is an agonistic anti-OX40 (CD134) antibody. Checkpoint inhibitors had been given previously to roughly 36% of patients.

Per germline, CDR1 LGHNA and CDR2 YNFKEQ. With V trimmed by 0 bases and J by 3 bases, 4 bases remained unmatched. This CDR3 contains 15 residues. Only in-frame clones appear in the TCRdb table, and some are missing; sequencing was by immunoSEQ multiplex PCR. Altogether tens of thousands of clones are present, approximately 87% being singletons, with the ten largest covering 5.2%. Specimen: CD4+ or CD8+ T cells sorted from blood, collected in a trial of the OX40 agonist ivuxolimab. The receptor was derived from an adult with an advanced solid tumor such as melanoma, head and neck, liver or kidney cancer. The chain combines TRBV4-2 with TRBJ2-7, with 8 bases that match TRBD2. CDR3 region: CASSQDTGGDYEQYF. The DNA of the CDR3 is TGTGCCAGCAGCCAAGACACGGGAGGGGACTACGAGCAGTACTTC.